The TCR beta chain under discussion was sequenced for a study of blood T cells in healthy people across ages. The CDR3 spans 14 residues. V gave up 6 bases and J gave up 6 bases, with 17 bases separating them. Germline V lookup: CDR1 LNHDA, CDR2 SQIVND (reference sequence). A second roughly 7 to 11 cycle PCR used barcoded and J-beta primers. MiXCR, applied by TCRdb to the 5' RACE reads, yields one record per CDR3 protein. Of about 780,000 distinct CDR3 sequences listed, roughly 26% are singletons. Extraction of total RNA produced a minimum of 5 micrograms from each sample. The same data also contributed to another study, on T cells of mothers and their children. That paper states: All extracted RNA went into cDNA synthesis, approximately 1.5 ug per 15 ul.

This receptor was identified in a boy between 5 and 17 years old in good health. The sequenced sample consisted of blood. The J gene is TRBJ1-1, the V gene TRBV19; weak D call: TRBD1 (6 bases). This chain's CDR3 is CASRSEGEWAEAFF. Here the CDR3 DNA reads TGTGCCAGTAGATCGGAGGGGGAATGGGCTGAAGCTTTCTTT.